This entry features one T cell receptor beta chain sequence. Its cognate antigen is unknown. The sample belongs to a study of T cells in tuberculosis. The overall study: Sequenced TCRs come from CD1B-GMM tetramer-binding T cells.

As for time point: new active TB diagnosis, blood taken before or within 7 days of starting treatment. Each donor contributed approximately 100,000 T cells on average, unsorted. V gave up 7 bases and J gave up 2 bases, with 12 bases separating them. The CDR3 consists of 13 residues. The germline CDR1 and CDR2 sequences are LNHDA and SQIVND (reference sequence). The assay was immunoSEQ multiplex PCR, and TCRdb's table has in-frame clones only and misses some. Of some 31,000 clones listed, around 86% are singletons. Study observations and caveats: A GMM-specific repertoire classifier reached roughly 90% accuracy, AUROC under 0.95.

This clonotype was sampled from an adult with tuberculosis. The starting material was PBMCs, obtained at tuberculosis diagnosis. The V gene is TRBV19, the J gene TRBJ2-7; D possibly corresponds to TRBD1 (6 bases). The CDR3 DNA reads TGTGCCAGTAAGGGGGACAAAACCTACGAGCAGTACTTC. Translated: CASKGDKTYEQYF.